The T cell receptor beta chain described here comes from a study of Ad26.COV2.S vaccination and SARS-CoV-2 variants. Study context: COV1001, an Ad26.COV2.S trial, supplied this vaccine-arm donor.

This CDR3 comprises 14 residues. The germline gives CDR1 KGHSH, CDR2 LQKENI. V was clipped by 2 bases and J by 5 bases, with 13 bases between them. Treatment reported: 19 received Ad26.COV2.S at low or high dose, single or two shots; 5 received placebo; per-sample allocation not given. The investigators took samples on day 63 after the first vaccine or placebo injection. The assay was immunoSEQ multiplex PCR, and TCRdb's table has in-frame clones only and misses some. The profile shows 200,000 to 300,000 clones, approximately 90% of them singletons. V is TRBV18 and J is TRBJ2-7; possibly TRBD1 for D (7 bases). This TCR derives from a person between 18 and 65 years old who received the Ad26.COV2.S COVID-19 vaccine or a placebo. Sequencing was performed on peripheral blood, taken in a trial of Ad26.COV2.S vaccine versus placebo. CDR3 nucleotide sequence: TGTGCCAGCTCACCATATGGAGGGGGCCACGAGCAGTACTTC. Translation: CASSPYGGGHEQYF.